This T cell receptor (beta chain) was sequenced in a study of somatic mutations in cytotoxic T cells in rheumatoid arthritis. Findings of the study overall: An age-related increase in CD8+ clonality was seen in rheumatoid arthritis patients but not in healthy controls. No antigen targets were known for the expanded CD8+ clones. In about an eighth of the 65 patients, the largest CD8+ clone exceeded 20% of CD8+ cells.

For this clone: The antigen remains undetermined.

Trimming cost V 1 base and J 6 bases; bases outside gene matches: 1. The V gene's germline CDR1 is LNHDA and CDR2 SQIVND (reference sequence). The length of the CDR3 is 14 residues. Profiled with immunoSEQ multiplex PCR; TCRdb holds only in-frame clones, not every one. The profile covers tens of thousands of clones, with 82% appearing a single time and 7.5% to 10% taken by the ten largest. V is TRBV19 and J is TRBJ2-1; 9 bases are shared with TRBD1. The sequencing input was CD8+ T cells sorted from blood. This sequence originates from an adult with rheumatoid arthritis. CDR3 DNA sequence: TGTGCCAGTAGTATAGGGGGACAGGGCAATGAGCAGTTCTTC. This encodes CASSIGGQGNEQFF.